This is a list of T cell receptor beta chains from one sample in a study of sequential checkpoint blockade in melanoma. Repertoires were generated with immunoSEQ multiplex PCR, while TCRdb's copy carries only in-frame clones and drops some. The sample contains about 32,000 clones, under 90% of which appear only once. The sample consisted of CD8+ T cells sorted from blood (inferred from file names), taken from a patient given nivolumab and ipilimumab in sequence. These receptor sequences come from a human donor with melanoma. CDR3s include the opening cysteine and the closing phenylalanine or tryptophan. D genes are given only for firm matches. Only part of the rows carry a size: once, few, many, or a class if the clone is expanded.

d_gene | j_gene | v_gene | abundance | CDR3nt | CDR3aa
. | TRBJ1-1 | TRBV4-3 | once | TGCGCCAGCAGCCAAGTTTTGTATTATTCAGGGATCACTGAAGCTTTCTTT | CASSQVLYYSGITEAFF
TRBD2 | TRBJ2-5 | TRBV19 | . | TGTGCCAGTAGTATCCTACTAGCGGGGCACGAGACCCAGTACTTC | CASSILLAGHETQYF
. | TRBJ1-2 | TRBV7-9 | . | TGTGCCAGCAGCTTACAGGCCGCGGGGGTATATGGCTACACCTTC | CASSLQAAGVYGYTF
. | TRBJ1-5 | TRBV10-2 | . | TGCGCCAGCAGTGAGGGCAGGGTTGGGGGGGGGCCCCAGCATTTT | CASSEGRVGGGPQHF
. | TRBJ1-5 | TRBV19 | . | TGTGCCAGTACCACTACTCAAGACGGGTATCAGCCCCAGCATTTT | CASTTTQDGYQPQHF
. | TRBJ2-7 | TRBV28 | . | TGTGCCAGCATGCTCGCAGGCTCATACGAGCAGTACTTC | CASMLAGSYEQYF
. | TRBJ2-1 | TRBV27 | . | TGTGCCAGCAGTTTACGGGAAGGAACCAATGAGCAGTTCTTC | CASSLREGTNEQFF
TRBD1 | TRBJ2-7 | TRBV5-1 | . | TGCGCCAGCAGCTTAACCTTTAAGGGACAGGGGGCTATCTACGAGCAGTACTTC | CASSLTFKGQGAIYEQYF
. | TRBJ2-1 | TRBV30 | once | TGTGCCTTTTGGACTGGGAATGAGCAGTTCTTC | CAFWTGNEQFF
. | TRBJ2-5 | TRBV7-9 | . | TGTGCCAGCAGCTTAGCGAACCAGTACCAAGAGACCCAGTACTTC | CASSLANQYQETQYF
. | TRBJ2-3 | TRBV10-2 | . | TGCGCCAGCCGACAGACACAGGAATATACGCAGTATTTT | CASRQTQEYTQYF
. | TRBJ2-1 | TRBV13 | . | TGTGCCAGCAGCGGGGACTGGGGTGAGCAGTTCTTC | CASSGDWGEQFF
TRBD2 | TRBJ2-3 | TRBV13 | . | TGTGCCAGCAGCCCCCAAGGAGCGGGAGGTGCGGATACGCAGTATTTT | CASSPQGAGGADTQYF
TRBD1 | TRBJ1-2 | TRBV6-1 | . | TGTGCCAGCAGTGAAGGACAGGGGCCTTTCTATGGCTACACCTTC | CASSEGQGPFYGYTF
TRBD2 | TRBJ2-4 | TRBV5-6 | . | TGTGCCAGCAGCTGGGGGACTAGCGGGGGGCTAGACATTCAGTACTTC | CASSWGTSGGLDIQYF
TRBD1 | TRBJ1-5 | TRBV27 | few | TGTGCCAGCAGTTGGGGACAGCGCAATCAGCCCCAGCATTTT | CASSWGQRNQPQHF
TRBD1 | TRBJ1-5 | TRBV27 | . | TGTGCCAGCAGTTTAATCCCGGGACAGGGATCTTATCAGCCCCAGCATTTT | CASSLIPGQGSYQPQHF
. | TRBJ1-2 | TRBV30 | . | TGTGCCTGGAGCGTACCCTGGACAGAAGATGGGGCGCTCTATGGCTACACCTTC | CAWSVPWTEDGALYGYTF
. | TRBJ2-2 | TRBV4-2 | medium-sized | TGTGCCAGCAGTCCCAAAGGGAGTAGCACCGACACCGGGGAGCTGTTTTTT | CASSPKGSSTDTGELFF
TRBD1 | TRBJ2-7 | TRBV27 | . | TGTGCCAGCAGTTTATCGGGGGACAGGACTCGTCACGAGCAGTACTTC | CASSLSGDRTRHEQYF
TRBD1 | TRBJ1-4 | TRBV7-6 | . | TGTGCCAGCAGCCCTACGACAGGGGGACGGGCAAATGAAAAACTGTTTTTT | CASSPTTGGRANEKLFF
. | TRBJ2-5 | TRBV5-5 | . | TGTGCCAGCAGCTTTGGCAAGACCCAGTACTTC | CASSFGKTQYF
. | TRBJ2-1 | TRBV5-1 | . | TGCGCCAGCAGCTTGGGACAGGGACTAGGGGTGGGTGGCAATGAGCAGTTCTTC | CASSLGQGLGVGGNEQFF
. | TRBJ2-7 | TRBV6-5 | . | TGTGCCAGCAGTTCCTATACTCCTCACCTCTCCTACGAGCAGTACTTC | CASSSYTPHLSYEQYF
. | TRBJ2-5 | TRBV15 | . | TGTGCCACCAGCAGAGGCTCCGGGACTCCGCAAGAGACCCAGTACTTC | CATSRGSGTPQETQYF
. | TRBJ2-3 | TRBV11-2 | . | TGTGCCAGCAGCAGAGGGCCCCCGGGCGATACGCAGTATTTT | CASSRGPPGDTQYF
. | TRBJ1-5 | TRBV6-5 | . | TGTGCCAGCAGTCCCCTTAATAGCAATCAGCCCCAGCATTTT | CASSPLNSNQPQHF
. | TRBJ1-1 | TRBV10-3 | . | TGTGCCATCATGCAGGGTGGTAGTCACACTGAAGCTTTCTTT | CAIMQGGSHTEAFF
. | TRBJ2-3 | TRBV15 | . | TGTGCCACCAGCAGACAGGGAGGTGGGACAGATACGCAGTATTTT | CATSRQGGGTDTQYF
TRBD1 | TRBJ2-7 | TRBV7-9 | . | TGTGCCAGCAGCTTCGCCCGGGACAGGGGACGCGAGCAGTACTTC | CASSFARDRGREQYF
. | TRBJ2-5 | TRBV18 | . | TGTGCCAGCTCACCACCGGACAAAGGCCAAGAGACCCAGTACTTC | CASSPPDKGQETQYF
. | TRBJ2-2 | TRBV9 | . | TGTGCCAGCGGAGGGTTTGACGTTGGCACCGGGGAGCTGTTTTTT | CASGGFDVGTGELFF
. | TRBJ1-1 | TRBV10-2 | . | TGCGCCAGCATAGGTCATCAGGGGAGCTTTGAAGCTTTCTTT | CASIGHQGSFEAFF